Below are 9 T cell receptor beta chains sequenced from a single sample in a study of T-cell reconstitution after alpha-beta-depleted transplantation in children. Construction of the TCRbeta library involved unique molecular identifiers. TCRdb itself ran the PCR reads through MiXCR, one entry per CDR3 protein. The sample lists a few hundred thousand distinct CDR3 sequences; 27% were seen once. Sequencing was performed on PBMCs, taken before TCRalphabeta/CD19-depleted stem cell transplant. The receptors here all came from a boy younger than two with Wiskott-Aldrich syndrome, due to receive a stem cell transplant.

This clonotype was seen a few times. V gene TRBV11-2 combines with J gene TRBJ1-6; 7 nucleotides agree with TRBD1. J lost 9 bases, V lost 5 bases, and 7 bases had no gene match. Looked up from germline, CDR1 is SGHAT and CDR2 is FQNNGV. The length of the CDR3 is 14 residues. DNA for the CDR3: TGTGCCAGCAGCCCTCGACAGGGTAGTTCACCCCTCCACTTT. It encodes CASSPRQGSSPLHF.

The V gene is TRBV5-1, the J gene TRBJ1-2; D unresolved. There are 14 residues in the CDR3. CDR1 is SGHRS and CDR2 is YFSETQ in the germline V gene. V gave up 4 bases and J gave up 2 bases, with 12 bases separating them. CDR3 in amino acids: CASSLEVGNYGYTF. CDR3 DNA sequence: TGCGCCAGCAGCCTTGAGGTTGGGAACTATGGCTACACCTTC.

The CDR3 region has the DNA TGTGCCAGCAGCCCGGGACTAGAGAACACCGGGGAGCTGTTTTTT. Encoded protein: CASSPGLENTGELFF. The chain employs TRBV27 and TRBJ2-2; 8 nucleotides align to TRBD2. J gave up 1 base and V 6 bases, and 4 bases lay outside the gene matches. The CDR3 length is 15 residues. CDR1 MNHEY and CDR2 SMNVEV come from the germline V gene (reference sequence).

This clonotype was detected many times. This chain joins TRBV20-1 and TRBJ2-1; perhaps TRBD2 as D (6 bases). Trimming shortened V by 3 bases and J by 6 bases, and 12 bases separated the two germline ends. From germline, CDR1 is DFQATT and CDR2 SNEGSKA (reference sequence). CDR3 length equals 13 residues. The CDR3 loop is CSARLSGPNEQFF. The CDR3 nucleotides read TGCAGTGCTAGGCTGAGCGGGCCCAATGAGCAGTTCTTC.

This clonotype came up a few times. The chain is built from TRBV6-5 and TRBJ2-3; no definite D call. The V gene lost 2 bases and the J gene lost 2 bases, with 8 bases spanning the gap. From germline, CDR1 is MNHEY and CDR2 SVGAGI. This CDR3 is built from 14 residues. CDR3 loop: CASSYSLVTDTQYF. In DNA, the CDR3 is TGTGCCAGCAGTTACAGCCTAGTCACAGATACGCAGTATTTT.

This clonotype appeared a few times. The gene calls are TRBV10-2 and TRBJ2-4; D unresolved. CDR1 and CDR2 from the germline V gene are WSHSY and SAAADI. The CDR3 has 18 residues. V was pared by 0 bases and J by 0 bases, with 15 bases between. The CDR3 is CASSESWERRSAKNIQYF. As DNA, the CDR3 is TGCGCCAGCAGTGAGTCCTGGGAACGGCGTTCAGCCAAAAACATTCAGTACTTC.

The chain is built from TRBV10-3 and TRBJ2-7, with D possibly being TRBD1 (7 bases). CDR1 is ENHRY, CDR2 SYGVKD, per germline. The CDR3 length is 14 residues. Between the trimmed V and J ends, which lost 6 bases and 0 bases, there was a span of 12 bases. Here the CDR3 reads CAISQGGSSYEQYF. Written as DNA, the CDR3 is TGTGCCATCAGCCAGGGGGGAAGCTCCTACGAGCAGTACTTC.

The V and J genes are TRBV24-1 and TRBJ2-3; a weak D match, TRBD2 (5 bases). CDR1 and CDR2 (germline): KGHDR, SFDVKD. The V gene lost 4 bases and the J gene lost 2 bases, with 12 bases spanning the gap. The CDR3 is made up of 15 amino acids. CDR3 region: CATSDSGLSTDTQYF. The DNA for the CDR3 is TGTGCCACCAGTGACTCTGGACTGTCCACAGATACGCAGTATTTT.

The J gene is TRBJ1-2, the V gene TRBV29-1; tentative D call: TRBD1 (5 bases). There are 13 residues in the CDR3. The V gene lost 3 bases and the J gene lost 4 bases, with 12 bases spanning the gap. Germline V CDR1 and CDR2: SQVTM, ANQGSEA. CDR3 nucleotide sequence: TGCAGCGTTGACCTGACGGGGGGCTATGGCTACACCTTC. Its protein is CSVDLTGGYGYTF.